These 20 T cell receptor beta chains were all obtained from the same sample, sequenced in a study of T cell responses to AZD1222 COVID-19 vaccine. Sequencing used immunoSEQ multiplex PCR; TCRdb keeps in-frame clones, though not all of them. The data contain about 130,000 clones, roughly 93% of them singletons. The specimen comprised peripheral blood, sampled on day 0 of AZD1222 vaccination. The receptor source for this set is an adult in good health.

The rearrangement joins TRBV6-5 to TRBJ1-2; no clear D gene. The CDR3 runs 11 residues. Trimming pared 7 bases from V and 8 bases from J, leaving 11 bases between. Germline CDR1 MNHEY, CDR2 SVGAGI. CDR3 bases: TGTGCCAGCACAGGTTTAGGGGGCTACACCTTC. Its protein product is CASTGLGGYTF.

The genes are TRBV6-5 and TRBJ1-2; perhaps TRBD1 as D (6 bases). V was shortened by 3 bases and J by 3 bases, with 14 bases between the two germline ends. CDR3 length equals 15 residues. Germline CDR1 MNHEY, CDR2 SVGAGI. CDR3 DNA: TGTGCCAGCAGTTATGGGAGGGGGAGAGACTATGGCTACACCTTC. It specifies CASSYGRGRDYGYTF.

This clone was seen a single time. The CDR3 protein is CASIHDRVDTEAFF. The CDR3 region has the DNA TGTGCCAGCATCCATGACAGGGTCGACACTGAAGCTTTCTTT. J is TRBJ1-1 and V is TRBV2; 7 nucleotides agree with TRBD1. The V segment lost 7 bases and the J segment 3 bases; nucleotides outside the gene matches: 8. The germline V gene has CDR1 SNHLY and CDR2 FYNNEI. This CDR3 comprises 14 residues.

V usage is TRBV10-3 and J usage is TRBJ2-5; 9 bases align to TRBD1. CDR3 length equals 14 residues. Germline-derived CDR1 and CDR2 are ENHRY and SYGVKD. The V and J ends lost 3 bases and 5 bases, in that order; junction bases with no gene match: 4. The CDR3 is CAISETGGRETQYF. The CDR3 nucleotides are TGTGCCATCAGTGAAACAGGGGGCCGGGAGACCCAGTACTTC.

V usage is TRBV7-9 and J usage is TRBJ2-1, with D possibly TRBD1 on 5 matching bases. Germline CDR1 SEHNR, CDR2 FQNEAQ (reference sequence). Trimming shortened V by 0 bases and J by 4 bases, and 19 bases separated the two germline ends. The CDR3 is 18 residues long. DNA of the CDR3: TGTGCCAGCAGCTTAGCAAGTTGGCAGGGAACCCCATACAATGAGCAGTTCTTC. Translation: CASSLASWQGTPYNEQFF.

The genes are TRBV15 and TRBJ1-3; D is ambiguous. CDR1 and CDR2 from the germline V gene are LNHNV and YYDKDF (reference sequence). The CDR3 runs 15 residues. Trimming stripped 3 bases from V and 0 bases from J, with 9 bases between. The CDR3 region is CATSSQQNSGNTIYF. CDR3 in DNA: TGTGCCACCAGCAGTCAGCAAAACTCTGGAAACACCATATATTTT.

The chain uses TRBV7-9 and TRBJ1-3; D is perhaps TRBD1 (5 bases). CDR1 and CDR2 (germline): SEHNR, FQNEAQ (reference sequence). The CDR3 length is 13 residues. Trimming stripped 10 bases from V and 3 bases from J, with 13 bases between. The CDR3: CAILRGVGNTIYF. CDR3 DNA sequence: TGTGCCATCCTCCGGGGGGTTGGAAACACCATATATTTT.

V is TRBV7-9 and J is TRBJ1-2; D may be TRBD1 (5 bases). The germline V gene has CDR1 SEHNR and CDR2 FQNEAQ (reference sequence). V dropped 0 bases and J dropped 5 bases, with 7 bases sitting between them. The CDR3 is made up of 13 amino acids. The CDR3 loop reads CASSLARGYGYTF. In nucleotides, the CDR3 is TGTGCCAGCAGCTTAGCGAGGGGATATGGCTACACCTTC.

V gene TRBV18 combines with J gene TRBJ2-1; TRBD1 matches at 9 bases. V shed 4 bases, J shed 3 bases, and the junction held 4 bases outside the gene matches. CDR1 is KGHSH and CDR2 is LQKENI in the germline V gene. CDR3 size: 15 residues. In DNA, the CDR3 is TGTGCCAGCTCACAGACAGGGGGAGACTACAATGAGCAGTTCTTC. The encoded protein is CASSQTGGDYNEQFF.

This CDR3 reads CASSLGRNTEAFF. CDR3 sequence (DNA): TGTGCCAGTAGTCTGGGCAGGAACACTGAAGCTTTCTTT. The genes are TRBV19 and TRBJ1-1; D gene uncertain. Germline V gene data show CDR1 as LNHDA and CDR2 as SQIVND (reference sequence). V was cut by 5 bases and J by 1 base, with 8 bases left in between. The CDR3 spans 13 residues.

This chain links TRBV5-4 with TRBJ2-1; 9 bases line up with TRBD2. This CDR3 contains 15 residues. J was trimmed by 3 bases and V by 3 bases; bases with no gene match: 4. CDR1 is SGHNT, CDR2 YYREEE, per germline (reference sequence). The CDR3 region is CASSSRLADYNEQFF. Written as DNA, the CDR3 is TGTGCCAGCAGCTCCCGACTAGCGGACTACAATGAGCAGTTCTTC. Full variable domain (missing parts from reference TRBV5-4 and TRBJ2-1): ETGVTQSPTHLIKTRGQQVTLRCSSQSGHNTVSWYQQALGQGPQFIFQYYREEENGRGNFPPRFSGLQFPNYSSELNVNALELDDSALYLCASSSRLADYNEQFFGPGTRLTVL.

For the CDR3, the DNA is TGTGCCAGCAGCGTCGGAGGCGTCTCTGGGGCCAACGTCCTGACTTTC. Amino acids: CASSVGGVSGANVLTF. The chain combines TRBV9 with TRBJ2-6; TRBD2 might be the D (5 bases). The germline V gene encodes CDR1 SGDLS and CDR2 YYNGEE. V was clipped by 2 bases and J by 0 bases, with 9 bases between them. The CDR3 has 16 amino acids.

The V call is TRBV2, the J call TRBJ2-7, with 7 bases that match TRBD1. The CDR3 covers 14 residues. J lost 1 base, V lost 6 bases, and 6 bases had no gene match. Germline CDR1 is SNHLY and CDR2 is FYNNEI. CDR3 coding DNA: TGTGCCAGCAGCACCCCAGGGGGATCCTACGAGCAGTACTTC. The encoded protein is CASSTPGGSYEQYF.

This chain connects TRBV5-1 to TRBJ1-3; TRBD1 might be the D (6 bases). The germline CDR1 and CDR2 sequences are SGHRS and YFSETQ. The length of the CDR3 is 14 residues. Trimming shortened V by 0 bases and J by 4 bases, and 8 bases separated the two germline ends. CDR3 in DNA: TGCGCCAGCAGCTTGGGCAGGGGAGGAAACACCATATATTTT. It codes for CASSLGRGGNTIYF.

This clone has a single count. The J gene is TRBJ1-2, the V gene TRBV5-1, with D unresolved. Germline loops: CDR1 SGHRS, CDR2 YFSETQ. The CDR3 loop spans 13 amino acids. V was pared by 1 base and J by 4 bases, with 8 bases between. In nucleotides, the CDR3 is TGCGCCAGCAGCTTGTTCCAGTTCTATGGCTACACCTTC. This codes for CASSLFQFYGYTF.

The V call is TRBV10-1, the J call TRBJ1-6; no reliable D call. Between the trimmed V and J ends, which lost 6 bases and 0 bases, there was a span of 6 bases. There are 14 residues in the CDR3. Germline V gives CDR1 WNHNN, CDR2 SYGVQD (reference sequence). CDR3 nucleotides: TGCGCCAGCAGCACGAGCTCCTATAATTCACCCCTCCACTTT. Amino acid sequence: CASSTSSYNSPLHF.

The rearrangement uses TRBV18 and TRBJ1-1; 7 bases map to TRBD1. The germline V gene has CDR1 KGHSH and CDR2 LQKENI. The V gene end was trimmed by 3 bases and the J gene end by 8 bases; junction bases not matched to a gene: 3. CDR3 size: 12 residues. The CDR3 loop is CASSPYRGEAFF. The CDR3 DNA sequence: TGTGCCAGCTCACCCTACAGGGGAGAAGCTTTCTTT.

This clone is a singleton in its sample. This chain connects TRBV27 to TRBJ1-6; D possibly corresponds to TRBD1 (5 bases). Deletions cut 5 bases from V and 6 bases from J, with 14 bases between. Germline CDR1 and CDR2: MNHEY and SMNVEV (reference sequence). This CDR3 comprises 15 residues. CDR3 sequence (DNA): TGTGCCAGCAGTCTTTGGGGAGGGGCTAATTCACCCCTCCACTTT. Translated, it gives CASSLWGGANSPLHF.

The CDR3, as DNA: TGCAGCGTTGGTTCTTCCTACGAGCAGTACTTC. It is translated as CSVGSSYEQYF. The rearrangement links TRBV29-1 to TRBJ2-7; D is uncertain. Germline V gene lookup returns CDR1 SQVTM and CDR2 ANQGSEA. V lost 4 bases, J lost 1 base, and 5 bases lay in between. This CDR3 contains 11 residues.

V gene TRBV7-8 combines with J gene TRBJ2-1; D might be TRBD2 (7 bases). Germline CDR1 reads SGHVS; CDR2 reads FQNEAQ. The CDR3 covers 14 residues. V was clipped by 5 bases and J by 7 bases, with 15 bases between them. CDR3 protein: CASSQLGGLNEQFF. In DNA, the CDR3 is TGTGCCAGCAGCCAGCTGGGGGGGCTGAATGAGCAGTTCTTC.